This is a list of T cell receptor beta chains from one sample in a study of OX40 agonist ivuxolimab in advanced cancers. Sequenced by immunoSEQ multiplex PCR; TCRdb stores in-frame clones only, minus some. The table has 100,000 or so clones, around 86% seen once. The sample was CD4+ or CD8+ T cells sorted from blood, taken in a trial of the OX40 agonist ivuxolimab. Receptor source: an adult with an advanced solid tumor such as melanoma, head and neck, liver or kidney cancer. The CDR3 runs from the conserved cysteine through the conserved F or W. A D gene is named only where the DNA matches it firmly. A row's size may be missing; if present it is once, few, many or a size class.

CDR3aa: CSVNYLAASSYNEQFF
CDR3nt: TGCAGCGTTAATTATCTAGCGGCTAGCTCCTACAATGAGCAGTTCTTC
abundance: -
d_gene: TRBD2
j_gene: TRBJ2-1
v_gene: TRBV29-1

CDR3aa: CATSRGEGNTVHF
CDR3nt: TGTGCCACCAGCAGAGGGGAGGGGAACACCGTCCACTTT
abundance: -
d_gene: -
j_gene: TRBJ1-6
v_gene: TRBV15

CDR3aa: CASSPAGGNNEQFF
CDR3nt: TGTGCCAGCTCACCGGCAGGGGGGAACAATGAGCAGTTCTTC
abundance: few
d_gene: -
j_gene: TRBJ2-1
v_gene: TRBV18

CDR3aa: CASSFDSYEQYF
CDR3nt: TGCGCCAGCAGCTTTGACAGCTACGAGCAGTACTTC
abundance: -
d_gene: -
j_gene: TRBJ2-7
v_gene: TRBV5-1

CDR3aa: CASSGRGGEQYF
CDR3nt: TGTGCCAGCAGCGGGAGGGGGGGCGAGCAGTACTTC
abundance: -
d_gene: TRBD2
j_gene: TRBJ2-7
v_gene: TRBV27

CDR3aa: CASSPIGRQIDSPLHF
CDR3nt: TGCGCCAGCAGCCCCATAGGGAGGCAGATAGATTCACCCCTCCACTTT
abundance: medium-sized
d_gene: -
j_gene: TRBJ1-6
v_gene: TRBV4-1

CDR3aa: CASSVGQAAYEQYF
CDR3nt: TGTGCCAGCAGTGTGGGACAGGCGGCCTACGAGCAGTACTTC
abundance: -
d_gene: TRBD1
j_gene: TRBJ2-7
v_gene: TRBV6-1

CDR3aa: CASSLDVSTEAFF
CDR3nt: TGTGCCAGCAGCTTGGACGTAAGCACTGAAGCTTTCTTT
abundance: few
d_gene: -
j_gene: TRBJ1-1
v_gene: TRBV5-4

CDR3aa: CASLQGAGNTEAFF
CDR3nt: TGTGCCAGCTTACAGGGGGCAGGGAACACTGAAGCTTTCTTT
abundance: -
d_gene: TRBD1
j_gene: TRBJ1-1
v_gene: TRBV7-2

CDR3aa: CASSTQQTRAGYTF
CDR3nt: TGTGCCAGTAGTACCCAACAGACTAGGGCTGGCTACACCTTC
abundance: -
d_gene: -
j_gene: TRBJ1-2
v_gene: TRBV19

CDR3aa: CSVGAGRNTEAFF
CDR3nt: TGCAGCGTTGGGGCAGGGAGGAACACTGAAGCTTTCTTT
abundance: -
d_gene: -
j_gene: TRBJ1-1
v_gene: TRBV29-1

CDR3aa: CASSAGTATYEQYF
CDR3nt: TGTGCCAGCAGCGCCGGGACTGCCACCTACGAGCAGTACTTC
abundance: -
d_gene: -
j_gene: TRBJ2-7
v_gene: TRBV7-6

CDR3aa: CASSSVAGGTDTQYF
CDR3nt: TGTGCCAGCAGCTCAGTAGCGGGGGGCACAGATACGCAGTATTTT
abundance: -
d_gene: TRBD2
j_gene: TRBJ2-3
v_gene: TRBV11-3

CDR3aa: CASSLRQGRSSYNSPLHF
CDR3nt: TGTGCCAGCAGCCTGCGACAGGGCCGGAGTTCCTATAATTCACCCCTCCACTTT
abundance: -
d_gene: TRBD1
j_gene: TRBJ1-6
v_gene: TRBV7-8

CDR3aa: CASSVQTGYEQYF
CDR3nt: TGTGCCAGTAGTGTCCAGACGGGTTACGAGCAGTACTTC
abundance: few
d_gene: -
j_gene: TRBJ2-7
v_gene: TRBV19

CDR3aa: CASSLDPQRTGSSYEQYF
CDR3nt: TGTGCCAGCAGCTTAGATCCCCAAAGGACAGGGAGCTCCTACGAGCAGTACTTC
abundance: -
d_gene: TRBD1
j_gene: TRBJ2-7
v_gene: TRBV7-6

CDR3aa: CASMKTETQETQYF
CDR3nt: TGTGCCAGCATGAAGACAGAGACTCAAGAGACCCAGTACTTC
abundance: -
d_gene: -
j_gene: TRBJ2-5
v_gene: TRBV6-1

CDR3aa: CASNRDRGETNEKLFF
CDR3nt: TGTGCCAGCAACCGTGACAGGGGCGAAACTAATGAAAAACTGTTTTTT
abundance: -
d_gene: TRBD1
j_gene: TRBJ1-4
v_gene: TRBV2

CDR3aa: CASSLAQGRASKTNEKLFF
CDR3nt: TGCGCCAGCAGCTTGGCACAGGGGAGGGCTAGCAAAACTAATGAAAAACTGTTTTTT
abundance: -
d_gene: TRBD1
j_gene: TRBJ1-4
v_gene: TRBV5-1

CDR3aa: CASSLDGTGQETQYF
CDR3nt: TGCGCCAGCAGCTTGGATGGGACCGGCCAAGAGACCCAGTACTTC
abundance: -
d_gene: -
j_gene: TRBJ2-5
v_gene: TRBV5-1

CDR3aa: CSGEAGMNTEAFF
CDR3nt: TGCAGCGGAGAGGCGGGGATGAACACTGAAGCTTTCTTT
abundance: -
d_gene: -
j_gene: TRBJ1-1
v_gene: TRBV29-1

CDR3aa: CASSQPGTDTQYF
CDR3nt: TGTGCCAGCAGCCAACCGGGCACAGATACGCAGTATTTT
abundance: -
d_gene: -
j_gene: TRBJ2-3
v_gene: TRBV14

CDR3aa: CAWGVVRPEQYF
CDR3nt: TGTGCCTGGGGTGTAGTGCGCCCCGAGCAGTACTTC
abundance: -
d_gene: -
j_gene: TRBJ2-7
v_gene: TRBV30

CDR3aa: CASSLGTGIGGYTF
CDR3nt: TGCGCCAGCAGCTTGGGGACAGGAATAGGTGGCTACACCTTC
abundance: -
d_gene: TRBD1
j_gene: TRBJ1-2
v_gene: TRBV5-1

CDR3aa: CASSLHRDSGTETQYF
CDR3nt: TGTGCCAGCAGCTTGCACCGGGACAGTGGTACGGAGACCCAGTACTTC
abundance: once
d_gene: TRBD1
j_gene: TRBJ2-5
v_gene: TRBV5-5

CDR3aa: CASSRGTGLTNEKLFF
CDR3nt: TGTGCCAGCAGCCGAGGAACAGGGTTGACTAATGAAAAACTGTTTTTT
abundance: -
d_gene: -
j_gene: TRBJ1-4
v_gene: TRBV7-9

CDR3aa: CAISGDSGNTGELFF
CDR3nt: TGTGCCATCAGTGGAGACTCGGGGAACACCGGGGAGCTGTTTTTT
abundance: -
d_gene: -
j_gene: TRBJ2-2
v_gene: TRBV10-3

CDR3aa: CASSLGTGENQPQHF
CDR3nt: TGTGCCAGCAGCTTAGGGACAGGGGAGAATCAGCCCCAGCATTTT
abundance: -
d_gene: TRBD1
j_gene: TRBJ1-5
v_gene: TRBV7-9

CDR3aa: CASSLGQGRDYGYTF
CDR3nt: TGTGCCAGCAGCTTGGGACAGGGCAGGGACTATGGCTACACCTTC
abundance: -
d_gene: TRBD1
j_gene: TRBJ1-2
v_gene: TRBV5-4

CDR3aa: CASSFPSTYEQYF
CDR3nt: TGTGCCAGCAGCTTCCCAAGTACCTACGAGCAGTACTTC
abundance: once
d_gene: -
j_gene: TRBJ2-7
v_gene: TRBV5-4

CDR3aa: CASSQAIGSNQPQHF
CDR3nt: TGCGCCAGCAGCCAAGCCATAGGGAGCAATCAGCCCCAGCATTTT
abundance: -
d_gene: -
j_gene: TRBJ1-5
v_gene: TRBV4-1

CDR3aa: CASSIGSGANVLTF
CDR3nt: TGTGCCAGTAGTATAGGCTCTGGGGCCAACGTCCTGACTTTC
abundance: -
d_gene: -
j_gene: TRBJ2-6
v_gene: TRBV19

CDR3aa: CASRGQTNTGELFF
CDR3nt: TGCGCCAGCAGGGGACAGACGAACACCGGGGAGCTGTTTTTT
abundance: -
d_gene: TRBD1
j_gene: TRBJ2-2
v_gene: TRBV5-1

CDR3aa: CASSLERHGYTF
CDR3nt: TGCGCCAGCAGCTTGGAGAGGCACGGCTACACCTTC
abundance: -
d_gene: -
j_gene: TRBJ1-2
v_gene: TRBV5-1

CDR3aa: CASSIGAGAEQYF
CDR3nt: TGCGCCAGCTCAATCGGGGCAGGGGCCGAGCAGTACTTC
abundance: -
d_gene: -
j_gene: TRBJ2-7
v_gene: TRBV5-1

CDR3aa: CASTPEGYGYTF
CDR3nt: TGTGCCAGCACCCCAGAGGGCTATGGCTACACCTTC
abundance: few
d_gene: -
j_gene: TRBJ1-2
v_gene: TRBV7-2

CDR3aa: CSAPETQYF
CDR3nt: TGCAGTGCTCCGGAGACCCAGTACTTC
abundance: -
d_gene: -
j_gene: TRBJ2-5
v_gene: TRBV20-1

CDR3aa: CASSSGSARGTHLYF
CDR3nt: TGTGCCAGCAGCTCGGGCTCGGCTAGGGGGACCCATTTATATTTT
abundance: once
d_gene: -
j_gene: TRBJ1-3
v_gene: TRBV7-9

CDR3aa: CASSLGSVGDEKLFF
CDR3nt: TGTGCCAGCAGCTTAGGGTCAGTGGGCGATGAAAAACTGTTTTTT
abundance: -
d_gene: -
j_gene: TRBJ1-4
v_gene: TRBV11-2

CDR3aa: CASSDSASSYEQYF
CDR3nt: TGTGCCAGCAGTGATAGTGCCAGCTCCTACGAGCAGTACTTC
abundance: -
d_gene: -
j_gene: TRBJ2-7
v_gene: TRBV25-1

CDR3aa: CASSPIPRYGYTF
CDR3nt: TGTGCCAGCAGCCCCATACCCCGATATGGCTACACCTTC
abundance: few
d_gene: -
j_gene: TRBJ1-2
v_gene: TRBV2

CDR3aa: CASSLAGSFFGYTF
CDR3nt: TGTGCCAGCAGCTTAGCCGGGAGCTTCTTTGGCTACACCTTC
abundance: -
d_gene: -
j_gene: TRBJ1-2
v_gene: TRBV7-9

CDR3aa: CASSIEARATEAFF
CDR3nt: TGTGCCAGTAGTATAGAGGCCAGGGCCACTGAAGCTTTCTTT
abundance: -
d_gene: -
j_gene: TRBJ1-1
v_gene: TRBV19

CDR3aa: CASGPGDGSSYEQYF
CDR3nt: TGTGCCAGCGGCCCTGGGGACGGCTCCTCCTACGAGCAGTACTTC
abundance: few
d_gene: -
j_gene: TRBJ2-7
v_gene: TRBV6-7

CDR3aa: CASSSPPNTEAFF
CDR3nt: TGCGCCAGCAGCTCTCCACCGAACACTGAAGCTTTCTTT
abundance: -
d_gene: -
j_gene: TRBJ1-1
v_gene: TRBV5-1

CDR3aa: CASSISRGGWTEAFF
CDR3nt: TGTGCCAGTAGTATTTCCCGGGGGGGGTGGACTGAAGCTTTCTTT
abundance: -
d_gene: -
j_gene: TRBJ1-1
v_gene: TRBV19

CDR3aa: CASSSRTGGRTDTQYF
CDR3nt: TGTGCCAGCAGCTCTCGGACAGGGGGCCGAACAGATACGCAGTATTTT
abundance: -
d_gene: TRBD1
j_gene: TRBJ2-3
v_gene: TRBV9

CDR3aa: CASSQGPGRETQYF
CDR3nt: TGTGCCAGCAGCCAAGGTCCCGGCAGAGAGACCCAGTACTTC
abundance: -
d_gene: -
j_gene: TRBJ2-5
v_gene: TRBV7-7

CDR3aa: CASSLRGANSPLHF
CDR3nt: TGTGCCAGCAGCTTAAGAGGGGCAAATTCACCCCTCCACTTT
abundance: -
d_gene: -
j_gene: TRBJ1-6
v_gene: TRBV7-3

CDR3aa: CASSQVFDRAPPNEKLFF
CDR3nt: TGCGCCAGCAGCCAAGTTTTCGACAGGGCGCCTCCAAATGAAAAACTGTTTTTT
abundance: -
d_gene: TRBD1
j_gene: TRBJ1-4
v_gene: TRBV4-3

CDR3aa: CASSRSSQDTQYF
CDR3nt: TGTGCCAGCAGTCGGAGCAGTCAAGATACGCAGTATTTT
abundance: -
d_gene: -
j_gene: TRBJ2-3
v_gene: TRBV6-6

CDR3aa: CASSYYGPTTDTQYF
CDR3nt: TGTGCCAGCAGTTACTATGGGCCCACCACAGATACGCAGTATTTT
abundance: once
d_gene: -
j_gene: TRBJ2-3
v_gene: TRBV6-6

CDR3aa: CAISEDTSGPYEQYF
CDR3nt: TGTGCCATCAGTGAGGACACTAGCGGGCCCTACGAGCAGTACTTC
abundance: -
d_gene: TRBD2
j_gene: TRBJ2-7
v_gene: TRBV10-3

CDR3aa: CATSKRPLDSEAFF
CDR3nt: TGTGCCACCAGCAAGAGGCCCCTCGATTCCGAAGCTTTCTTT
abundance: few
d_gene: -
j_gene: TRBJ1-1
v_gene: TRBV15

CDR3aa: CASSPTGDRGPNEQFF
CDR3nt: TGTGCCAGCAGTCCAACAGGGGACAGGGGCCCCAATGAGCAGTTCTTC
abundance: -
d_gene: TRBD1
j_gene: TRBJ2-1
v_gene: TRBV6-4

CDR3aa: CASSSPGARNEKLFF
CDR3nt: TGTGCCAGCAGCTCTCCAGGGGCGAGGAATGAAAAACTGTTTTTT
abundance: -
d_gene: -
j_gene: TRBJ1-4
v_gene: TRBV7-2

CDR3aa: CASSDIGSKDTQYF
CDR3nt: TGTGCCAGCAGTGATATAGGGAGCAAGGATACGCAGTATTTT
abundance: -
d_gene: -
j_gene: TRBJ2-3
v_gene: TRBV25-1